This T cell receptor beta chain originates from a study of cytomegalovirus exposure and HLA in healthy donors. General study findings and limits: Researchers reportedly found TCR beta sequences accurately predicted most subjects' HLA-A and HLA-B alleles. Segments of the TCR beta V type were, in most cases, productive about 87% or about 30% of the time in an earlier analysis. Relative to equally common others, HLA-associated TCR beta chains showed greater clonal expansion in a later analysis.

With 60 Vbeta and 13 Jbeta primers, the PCR was carried out. Assay used: immunoSEQ multiplex PCR; TCRdb lists only in-frame clones, some missing. Among 100,000 to 150,000 clones listed, around four fifths were seen once. Germline CDR1 LNHDA, CDR2 SQIVND (reference sequence). The germline V and J ends were trimmed by 7 bases and 1 base, with 14 bases remaining between them. The CDR3 runs to 14 residues. As to this clone: Its antigen is unidentified.

This receptor was obtained from a man in his thirties or forties in good health and CMV-seropositive. Sequencing input: PBMCs. The chain recombines TRBV19 with TRBJ2-7, with D unclear. CDR3 bases: TGTGCCAGTACCGCCACTTCAGGTTCCTACGAGCAGTACTTC. This gives the protein CASTATSGSYEQYF.